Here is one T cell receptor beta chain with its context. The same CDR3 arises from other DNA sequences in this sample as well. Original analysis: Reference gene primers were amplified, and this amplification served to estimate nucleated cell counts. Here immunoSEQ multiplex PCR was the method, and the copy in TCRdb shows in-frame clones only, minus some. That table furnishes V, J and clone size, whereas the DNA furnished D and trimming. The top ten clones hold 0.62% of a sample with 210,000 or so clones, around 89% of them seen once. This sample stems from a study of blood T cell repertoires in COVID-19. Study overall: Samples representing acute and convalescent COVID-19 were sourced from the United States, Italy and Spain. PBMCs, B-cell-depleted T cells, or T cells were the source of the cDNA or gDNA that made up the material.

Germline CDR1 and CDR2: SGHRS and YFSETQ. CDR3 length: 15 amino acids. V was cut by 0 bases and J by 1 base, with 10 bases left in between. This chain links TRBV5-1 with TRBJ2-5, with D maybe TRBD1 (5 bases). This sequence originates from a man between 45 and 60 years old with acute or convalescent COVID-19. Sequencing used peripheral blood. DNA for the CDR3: TGCGCCAGCAGCTTGGGTCAGGGCCCCCAAGAGACCCAGTACTTC. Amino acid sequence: CASSLGQGPQETQYF. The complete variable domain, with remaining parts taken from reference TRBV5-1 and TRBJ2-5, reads KAGVTQTPRYLIKTRGQQVTLSCSPISGHRSVSWYQQTPGQGLQFLFEYFSETQRNKGNFPGRFSGRQFSNSRSEMNVSTLELGDSALYLCASSLGQGPQETQYFGPGTRLLVL.